This is a list of T cell receptor beta chains from one sample in a study of T cells in Graves' hyperthyroidism and ophthalmopathy. TCRdb reprocessed the multiplex PCR reads with MiXCR, giving one entry per CDR3 protein. The sample has around 760,000 distinct CDR3 sequences; about a third are singletons. Source material: blood. The receptors derive from a middle-aged woman with Graves' hyperthyroidism. CDR3s include the opening cysteine and the closing phenylalanine or tryptophan. The D gene is left open where the match is weak. Only part of the rows carry a size: once, few, many, or a class if the clone is expanded.

d_call	cdr3_length	clone_size	v_call	j_call	cdr3_nt	cdr3_aa
.	17	few	TRBV15	TRBJ2-2	TGTGCCACCAGCAGACACTTGGGAGGGACACTCACCGGGGAGCTGTTTTTT	CATSRHLGGTLTGELFF
.	17	.	TRBV28	TRBJ1-5	TGTGCCAGCAGTTTATCTTTAGGGACAACCCGCAATCAGCCCCAGCATTTT	CASSLSLGTTRNQPQHF
.	13	.	TRBV2	TRBJ1-2	TGTGCCAGCAGTGCGGGGATTGACTATGGCTACACCTTC	CASSAGIDYGYTF
.	16	few	TRBV9	TRBJ2-2	TGTGCCAGCAGCGTGGACAGTCTAGCAAACACCGGGGAGCTGTTTTTT	CASSVDSLANTGELFF
.	14	once	TRBV7-2	TRBJ1-2	TGTGCCAGCAGCTCGGGGGTCGGGAGCTATGGCTACACCTTC	CASSSGVGSYGYTF
.	15	few	TRBV10-3	TRBJ2-3	TGTGCCATCAGTGACGTTGGAGGCGGGATGGATACGCAGTATTTT	CAISDVGGGMDTQYF
.	12	.	TRBV20-1	TRBJ1-1	TGCAGTGCTAGATGGGGCGACAGCAAAGCTTTCTTT	CSARWGDSKAFF
.	16	.	TRBV11-2	TRBJ2-3	TGTGCCAGCAGCTTAGATCGGGGGCGGAGCACAGATACGCAGTATTTT	CASSLDRGRSTDTQYF
.	14	few	TRBV19	TRBJ2-6	TGTGCCAGTAGTCCCGGGGATGGGGCCAACGTCCTGACTTTC	CASSPGDGANVLTF
TRBD1	18	few	TRBV7-8	TRBJ2-5	TGTGCCAGCAGCCCCCGTTCATCGCACAGGGGGCAAAGAGAGACCCAGTACTTC	CASSPRSSHRGQRETQYF
.	17	.	TRBV10-3	TRBJ2-6	TGTGCCATCAGTGCTAGCTTGGGTGGCGCTGGGGCCAACGTCCTGACTTTC	CAISASLGGAGANVLTF
.	12	once	TRBV20-1	TRBJ2-7	TGCAGTGCTATCGTGGGGCCCTACGAGCAATACTTC	CSAIVGPYEQYF
.	15	.	TRBV24-1	TRBJ2-5	TGTGCCAGCAGTCTATCCTTAGCGCCCTTAGAGACCCAGTACTTC	CASSLSLAPLETQYF
TRBD1	14	many	TRBV20-1	TRBJ2-7	TGCAGTGCTAGAGATCCACGCAGGGGGCTCGAGCAGTACTTC	CSARDPRRGLEQYF
TRBD2	17	.	TRBV10-3	TRBJ2-7	TGTGCCAGCAGACTGTCCCTCGTTTGGGGGGGAAGCTACGAGCAGTACTTC	CASRLSLVWGGSYEQYF
TRBD2	15	few	TRBV20-1	TRBJ2-5	TGCAGTGCTAGTGCGGGGGGGTCTGGGTCGGGGGAGCAGTACTTC	CSASAGGSGSGEQYF
.	13	many	TRBV6-5	TRBJ2-5	TGTGCCAGCAGTTCTAGCTTCCAAGAGACCCAGTACTTC	CASSSSFQETQYF
.	11	.	TRBV7-9	TRBJ2-5	TGTGCCAGCACTACAGGGGAGACCCAGTACTTC	CASTTGETQYF
.	15	.	TRBV5-8	TRBJ1-1	TGTGCCAGCAGCTTGAGGAGGGCGGTCGGCACTGAAGCTTTCTTT	CASSLRRAVGTEAFF
.	13	many	TRBV10-1	TRBJ1-1	TGCGCCAGCAGTGTGAGGAGGGGCGCTGAAGCTTTCTTT	CASSVRRGAEAFF
.	13	many	TRBV29-1	TRBJ1-2	TGCAGCGTTGAAGGGCCAGGCCCAAATGGCTACACCTTC	CSVEGPGPNGYTF